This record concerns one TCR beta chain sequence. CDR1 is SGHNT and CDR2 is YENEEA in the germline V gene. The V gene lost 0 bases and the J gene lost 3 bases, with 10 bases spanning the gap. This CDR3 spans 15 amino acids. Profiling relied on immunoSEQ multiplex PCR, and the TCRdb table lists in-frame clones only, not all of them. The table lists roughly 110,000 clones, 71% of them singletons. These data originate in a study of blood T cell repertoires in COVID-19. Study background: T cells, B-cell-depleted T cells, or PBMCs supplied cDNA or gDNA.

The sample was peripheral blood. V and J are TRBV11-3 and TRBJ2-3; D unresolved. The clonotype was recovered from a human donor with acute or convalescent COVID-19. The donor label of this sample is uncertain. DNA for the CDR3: TGTGCCAGCAGCTTAGACGGAACGAGGACAGATACGCAGTATTTT. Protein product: CASSLDGTRTDTQYF.